A selection of T cell receptor beta chains follows, all from one sample in a study of T cells after yellow fever vaccination. Using its own MiXCR run on the 5' RACE reads, TCRdb lists one record per CDR3 protein. Found here are 140,000 to 150,000 distinct CDR3 sequences, 5% to 7.5% of them singletons; the top ten hold more than 0.6%. The sample consisted of CD4+ T cells sorted from PBMCs, taken 10 days after the yellow fever booster vaccination. These receptors were collected from a young man who received the YFV17D yellow fever vaccine. CDR3s include the opening cysteine and the closing phenylalanine or tryptophan. A D gene is named only where the DNA matches it firmly. Not every row has a clone size; where given, it reads once, few, many or a size class.

d_gene,abundance,j_gene,v_gene,CDR3nt,CDR3aa
TRBD2,few,TRBJ2-1,TRBV6-5,TGTGCCAGCAGTTTCCTAAACGGGACTAGCGACTTCTTC,CASSFLNGTSDFF
NA,NA,TRBJ2-1,TRBV6-5,TGTGCCAGCAGTATTCGTGGGAGGGGGGGGGATGAGCAGTTCTTC,CASSIRGRGGDEQFF
NA,many,TRBJ2-1,TRBV12-3/TRBV12-4,TGTGCCAGCAGTTTACGGGGGAATAATGAGCAGTTCTTC,CASSLRGNNEQFF
TRBD1,many,TRBJ2-5,TRBV5-1,TGCGCCAGCAGCTTTGGACAGGGGGGAGAGACCCAGTACTTC,CASSFGQGGETQYF
NA,few,TRBJ2-5,TRBV5-4,TGTGCCAGCAGCGCGGACGTGCAGACCCAGTACTTC,CASSADVQTQYF
TRBD2,many,TRBJ2-7,TRBV5-1,TGCGCCAGCAGCTTGGTAACTAGCGGCTCCTACGAGCAGTACTTC,CASSLVTSGSYEQYF
NA,few,TRBJ2-2,TRBV5-1,TGCGCCAGCAGCTTGAGCGGACTGAACACCGGGGAGCTGTTTTTT,CASSLSGLNTGELFF
NA,many,TRBJ2-3,TRBV5-1,TGCGCCAGCAGCTTGGCCTTCGCAGATACGCAGTATTTT,CASSLAFADTQYF
NA,NA,TRBJ1-2,TRBV4-3,TGCGCCAGCAGCCAAGTCCGGACAGACGGTGGCTACACCTTC,CASSQVRTDGGYTF
NA,many,TRBJ2-7,TRBV3-1,TGTGCCAGCAGCCACACATTCTCCGACGAGCAGTACTTC,CASSHTFSDEQYF
NA,few,TRBJ2-6,TRBV24-1,TGTGCCACCAGTCGCAGGGATGGAGCTGGGGCCAACGTCCTGACTTTC,CATSRRDGAGANVLTF
TRBD1,many,TRBJ1-2,TRBV9,TGTGCCAGCAGCGTAGAAACAGGGGAGTATGGCTACACCTTC,CASSVETGEYGYTF
NA,few,TRBJ2-5,TRBV6-5,TGTGCCAGCAGTTACTCTAGCGGTCTAGCAGACCAAGAGACCCAGTACTTC,CASSYSSGLADQETQYF
NA,NA,TRBJ1-1,TRBV30,TGTGCCTGGAGTGTGAACCTAGCTGAAGCTTTCTTT,CAWSVNLAEAFF
NA,many,TRBJ2-2,TRBV20-1,TGCAGTGCTAGTCAGACAGTGAACACCGGGGAGCTGTTTTTT,CSASQTVNTGELFF
NA,many,TRBJ2-5,TRBV7-2,TGTGCCAGCAGCCGCCCGGGGGTTCAAGAGACCCAGTACTTC,CASSRPGVQETQYF
NA,many,TRBJ2-7,TRBV4-3,TGCGCCAGCAGCCCTGAATTCACAGGGCGGGCCAACGAGCAGTACTTC,CASSPEFTGRANEQYF
NA,NA,TRBJ2-7,TRBV6-6,TGTGCCAGCAGTTTAGATAGCGCCGAGCAGTACTTC,CASSLDSAEQYF
TRBD2,many,TRBJ2-5,TRBV7-2,TGTGCCAGCAGCTTATCTCTTAGCGGGAGATCCCAAGAGACCCAGTACTTC,CASSLSLSGRSQETQYF
NA,many,TRBJ2-1,TRBV2,TGTGCCAGCAGGCCCGGGAGCTCCTACAATGAGCAGTTCTTC,CASRPGSSYNEQFF
NA,many,TRBJ2-1,TRBV7-2,TGTGCCAGCAGTGTCTCGGTTACCTACAATGAGCAGTTCTTC,CASSVSVTYNEQFF
NA,many,TRBJ2-3,TRBV9,TGTGCCAGCAGTCGCGGGGATACGCAGTATTTT,CASSRGDTQYF